This T cell receptor beta chain was observed in a study of blood T cell repertoires in COVID-19. Clones were read by immunoSEQ multiplex PCR, and TCRdb kept only the in-frame ones, dropping some. The table lists approximately 210,000 clones, around 88% of them singletons. The V gene's germline CDR1 is MDHEN and CDR2 SYDVKM. V shed 1 base, J shed 4 bases, and the junction held 9 bases outside the gene matches. CDR3 length equals 16 residues. The sequenced sample was peripheral blood. The receptor was isolated from a man between 18 and 29 years old with active or convalescent COVID-19. The chain recombines TRBV28 with TRBJ1-2, with 7 bases fitting TRBD1. The CDR3 region has the DNA TGTGCCAGCAGTTTATACGACAGGGTTTATGGCTATGGCTACACCTTC. Translation gives CASSLYDRVYGYGYTF.